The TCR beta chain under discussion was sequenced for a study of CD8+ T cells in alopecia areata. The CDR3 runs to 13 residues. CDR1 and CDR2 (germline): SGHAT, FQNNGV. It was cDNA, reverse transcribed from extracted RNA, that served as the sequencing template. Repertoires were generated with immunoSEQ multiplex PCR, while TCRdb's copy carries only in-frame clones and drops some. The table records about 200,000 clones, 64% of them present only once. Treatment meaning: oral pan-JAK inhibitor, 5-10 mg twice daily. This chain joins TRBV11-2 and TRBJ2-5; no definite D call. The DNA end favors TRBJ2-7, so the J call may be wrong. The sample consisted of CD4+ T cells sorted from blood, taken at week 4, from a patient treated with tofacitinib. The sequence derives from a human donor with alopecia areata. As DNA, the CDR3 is TGTGCCAGCAGCTTATCTCCCGCCTACGAGCAGTACTTC. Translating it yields CASSLSPAYEQYF.